These T cell receptor beta chains were read from a single sample in a study of post-analysis software for immune sequencing data. TCRdb recomputed calls from the PCR reads with MiXCR, one row per CDR3 protein. This table has some 700,000 distinct CDR3 sequences, roughly three fifths appearing once. The sequenced sample was blood. The receptor set was obtained from a girl aged 2 to 9 with multiple sclerosis. Both conserved end residues are part of each CDR3. A D gene is named only where the DNA matches it firmly. The size of a clone is reported for some rows only, either as once, few or many, or as a class for expanded clones.

TRBJ2-7	-	TRBD1	TRBV29-1	TGCAGCGCACAAAAGTCAGGGGGCGAGCAGTACTTC	CSAQKSGGEQYF
TRBJ2-7	-	-	TRBV7-8	TGTGCCAGCAGCTTAAATAGAGTACATGAGCAGTACTTC	CASSLNRVHEQYF
TRBJ2-5	-	-	TRBV12-3/TRBV12-4	TGTGCCAGCAGTCCATTGGGGAAAGAGACCCAGTACTTC	CASSPLGKETQYF
TRBJ2-7	few	TRBD2	TRBV20-1	TGCAGTGCTAGGCTAGTAGCGGGAGGGTTCGGCGAGCAGTACTTC	CSARLVAGGFGEQYF
TRBJ2-7	few	-	TRBV7-6	TGTGCCAGCAGCTTGCCCGGGGTCCAGTACTTC	CASSLPGVQYF
TRBJ1-1	few	-	TRBV9	TGTGCCAGCAGCCAGGACACGTATAACACTGAAGCTTTCTTT	CASSQDTYNTEAFF
TRBJ1-6	-	-	TRBV5-1	TGCGCCAGCAGCCCCTTGGGGGACTCTAGTTCACCCCTCCACTTT	CASSPLGDSSSPLHF
TRBJ2-5	few	-	TRBV29-1	TGCAGCGTTGACCGGGACTTCCAAGAGACCCAGTACTTC	CSVDRDFQETQYF
TRBJ2-1	-	TRBD2	TRBV7-2	TGTGCCAGCAGCTTAGCACTAGCGGTGCCTTACAATGAGCAGTTCTTC	CASSLALAVPYNEQFF
TRBJ2-5	-	TRBD2	TRBV19	TGTGCCAGTACGACTAGCGGGAGAGGGGAGACCCAGTACTTC	CASTTSGRGETQYF
TRBJ2-7	-	TRBD1	TRBV5-1	TGCGCCAGCACCAGGACAGGGGACGAGCAGTACTTC	CASTRTGDEQYF
TRBJ2-1	many	-	TRBV10-3	TGTGCCATCAGTGAGTCTTACAATGAGCAGTTCTTC	CAISESYNEQFF
TRBJ1-2	few	TRBD1	TRBV6-6	TGTGCCAGCAGTTTCATAGGACAGGGCGATGGCTACACCTTC	CASSFIGQGDGYTF
TRBJ2-1	few	TRBD2	TRBV29-1	TGCAGCGTTGGGGGACTAGCGGGGGAGGATGAGCAGTTCTTC	CSVGGLAGEDEQFF
TRBJ2-7	-	TRBD2	TRBV7-9	TGTGCCAGCAGCTTACCGACGGGGGGAAAACACGAGCAGTACTTC	CASSLPTGGKHEQYF
TRBJ2-1	few	-	TRBV6-5	TGTGCCAGCAGGATGGCTCGCTCCTACAATGAGCAGTTCTTC	CASRMARSYNEQFF
TRBJ2-3	-	-	TRBV20-1	TGCAGTGCTAGCGGGAGTGCAGATACGCAGTATTTT	CSASGSADTQYF
TRBJ1-5	-	-	TRBV10-2	TGCGCCAGCAGTGACGTGGATCAGCCCCAGCATTTT	CASSDVDQPQHF
TRBJ2-1	-	-	TRBV18	TGTGCCAGCTCAGATACGAGCTCCTACAATGAGCAGTTCTTC	CASSDTSSYNEQFF
TRBJ2-5	-	-	TRBV5-6	TGTGCCAGCAGCCACGCGGGGAAACCGGAGACCCAGTACTTC	CASSHAGKPETQYF
TRBJ2-1	-	TRBD2	TRBV5-1	TGCGCCAGCAGCTGGACTAGCGGCGAGTCCTACAATGAGCAGTTCTTC	CASSWTSGESYNEQFF
TRBJ2-3	-	TRBD1	TRBV7-9	TGTGCCAGCAGCTTGGGGCAGGGGGCCCGCACAGATACGCAGTATTTT	CASSLGQGARTDTQYF
TRBJ2-1	few	TRBD2	TRBV7-9	TGTGCCAGCAGGGCTCCCGGGGGGGCAACGAACAATGAGCAGTTCTTC	CASRAPGGATNNEQFF
TRBJ1-4	-	-	TRBV20-1	TGCAGTGCTAGACCGATTGAAAATGAAAAACTGTTTTTT	CSARPIENEKLFF